This T cell receptor beta chain was sequenced in a study of blood T cell repertoires in COVID-19. Germline CDR1 and CDR2: MNHNY and SVGAGI (reference sequence). CDR3 length: 15 amino acids. The trim removed 8 bases at V and 2 bases at J, leaving 9 bases unmatched. The repertoire was sequenced with immunoSEQ multiplex PCR; TCRdb's copy has only in-frame clones and lacks some. Of more than 200,000 clones listed, approximately 86% were seen once; the top ten hold 10% to 13%. J is TRBJ2-3 and V is TRBV6-6; 8 nucleotides agree with TRBD2. Sequenced material: peripheral blood. This TCR was sampled from a woman aged 45 to 65 with COVID-19, enrolled during active disease. CDR3 region: CASVRGTRNTDTQYF. The CDR3 bases are TGTGCCAGCGTCCGGGGGACTAGAAACACAGATACGCAGTATTTT.